This is a list of T cell receptor beta chains from one sample in a study of regulatory T cells in long-lasting Graves disease. A single record per CDR3 protein comes from TCRdb applying MiXCR to the multiplex PCR reads. The data hold hundreds of thousands of distinct CDR3 sequences, with 20% to 25% observed a single time. Source: peripheral blood mononuclear cells (PBMCs), taken when the disease was refractory, from a patient treated with antithyroid drugs. Source of these receptors: a female donor with Graves disease. Both conserved end residues are part of each CDR3. Each record gives: J gene, D gene, V gene, clone size, CDR3 protein, CDR3 DNA. A D gene is named only where the DNA matches it firmly. Clone size is not always given. Where it is, it says once, few, many or a class for expanded clones.

J: TRBJ1-2
D: TRBD1
V: TRBV6-1
size: many
CDR3: CASSRTGLNYGYTF
DNA: TGTGCCAGCAGTCGGACAGGATTAAACTATGGCTACACCTTC

J: TRBJ1-6
D: TRBD1
V: TRBV20-1
size: many
CDR3: CSARRQGASYNSPLHF
DNA: TGCAGTGCTAGAAGACAGGGGGCATCCTATAATTCACCCCTCCACTTT

J: TRBJ2-7
D: TRBD1
V: TRBV28
size: few
CDR3: CASSFNLGTGGTYEQYF
DNA: TGTGCCAGCAGCTTTAATCTAGGGACAGGGGGGACCTACGAGCAGTACTTC

J: TRBJ1-1
D: TRBD1
V: TRBV5-1
size: many
CDR3: CASSTGQGASEAFF
DNA: TGCGCCAGCAGCACCGGACAGGGGGCTTCTGAAGCTTTCTTT

J: TRBJ2-1
D: .
V: TRBV28
size: .
CDR3: CASTYGRSNEQFF
DNA: TGTGCCAGCACATACGGGCGCAGCAATGAGCAGTTCTTC

J: TRBJ1-1
D: .
V: TRBV29-1
size: few
CDR3: CSVEIQGGGTEAFF
DNA: TGCAGCGTTGAAATCCAGGGTGGGGGCACTGAAGCTTTCTTT

J: TRBJ2-2
D: .
V: TRBV4-1
size: .
CDR3: CASSRTDISTNTGELFF
DNA: TGCGCCAGCAGCCGGACTGACATATCCACGAACACCGGGGAGCTGTTTTTT

J: TRBJ1-5
D: .
V: TRBV28
size: many
CDR3: CASSQGPYSNQPQHF
DNA: TGTGCCAGCAGCCAGGGGCCATATAGCAATCAGCCCCAGCATTTT

J: TRBJ1-1
D: .
V: TRBV29-1
size: .
CDR3: CSVNERQLIENTEAFF
DNA: TGCAGCGTCAATGAAAGACAGTTAATAGAAAACACTGAAGCTTTCTTT

J: TRBJ1-1
D: .
V: TRBV9
size: few
CDR3: CASSVVDLLNTEAFF
DNA: TGTGCCAGCAGCGTAGTAGACTTGTTGAACACTGAAGCTTTCTTT

J: TRBJ1-5
D: .
V: TRBV12-3/TRBV12-4
size: many
CDR3: CANSFKGSNQPQHF
DNA: TGTGCCAACAGTTTCAAGGGCAGCAATCAGCCCCAGCATTTT

J: TRBJ2-5
D: .
V: TRBV11-2
size: many
CDR3: CASSFSGRLRETQYF
DNA: TGTGCCAGCAGCTTCTCAGGACGACTGAGGGAGACCCAGTACTTC

J: TRBJ1-5
D: TRBD1
V: TRBV28
size: .
CDR3: CASSSTGTGNQPQHF
DNA: TGTGCCAGCAGTTCGACAGGGACCGGCAATCAGCCCCAGCATTTT

J: TRBJ2-7
D: .
V: TRBV10-3
size: many
CDR3: CAISESSRDSYEQYF
DNA: TGTGCCATCAGTGAGTCGAGCAGGGACTCCTACGAGCAGTACTTC

J: TRBJ2-5
D: .
V: TRBV6-1
size: many
CDR3: CASSREKGIQETQYF
DNA: TGTGCCAGCAGCAGGGAGAAGGGAATACAAGAGACCCAGTACTTC

J: TRBJ1-2
D: .
V: TRBV12-3/TRBV12-4
size: many
CDR3: CASYSGVGGYTF
DNA: TGTGCCAGCTACTCCGGGGTGGGAGGCTACACCTTC

J: TRBJ2-5
D: .
V: TRBV29-1
size: few
CDR3: CSVVHQQQETQYF
DNA: TGCAGCGTTGTTCATCAACAGCAGGAGACCCAGTACTTC

J: TRBJ2-2
D: .
V: TRBV5-4
size: few
CDR3: CASSSPKEELFF
DNA: TGTGCCAGCAGCTCGCCTAAAGAGGAGCTGTTTTTT

J: TRBJ2-7
D: .
V: TRBV28
size: many
CDR3: CASSPGQREQYF
DNA: TGTGCCAGCAGTCCCGGACAGCGCGAGCAGTACTTC

J: TRBJ2-3
D: TRBD1
V: TRBV28
size: .
CDR3: CASSSPGQGLDTQYF
DNA: TGTGCCAGCAGTTCACCGGGACAGGGTTTAGATACGCAGTATTTT

J: TRBJ1-6
D: TRBD1
V: TRBV7-6
size: few
CDR3: CASRGTGIYSPLHF
DNA: TGTGCCAGCAGGGGGACAGGGATTTACTCACCCCTCCACTTT

J: TRBJ2-1
D: TRBD1
V: TRBV28
size: .
CDR3: CASSLGTGVIQFF
DNA: TGTGCCAGCAGTTTGGGAACAGGGGTTATTCAGTTCTTC

J: TRBJ2-7
D: TRBD2
V: TRBV28
size: many
CDR3: CASSTGGGNEQYF
DNA: TGTGCCAGCAGCACCGGGGGGGGAAACGAGCAGTACTTC

J: TRBJ1-4
D: .
V: TRBV19
size: few
CDR3: CASSPRETPNEKLFF
DNA: TGTGCCAGTAGCCCGCGAGAGACGCCGAATGAAAAACTGTTTTTT

J: TRBJ1-2
D: .
V: TRBV6-1
size: .
CDR3: CASSPTVGGYTF
DNA: TGTGCCAGCAGCCCGACAGTCGGTGGCTACACCTTC

J: TRBJ2-7
D: TRBD1
V: TRBV6-1
size: few
CDR3: CASSNGQGYEQYF
DNA: TGTGCCAGCAGTAATGGACAGGGGTACGAGCAGTACTTC

J: TRBJ1-4
D: TRBD1
V: TRBV4-1
size: .
CDR3: CASSPGGQTNEKLFF
DNA: TGCGCCAGCAGCCCAGGGGGACAGACAAATGAAAAACTGTTTTTT

J: TRBJ2-3
D: .
V: TRBV27
size: .
CDR3: CASSLAGDTDTQYF
DNA: TGTGCCAGCAGTTTAGCAGGGGACACAGATACGCAGTATTTT

J: TRBJ1-1
D: .
V: TRBV2
size: many
CDR3: CASSEDQAFVAFF
DNA: TGTGCCAGCAGTGAGGACCAAGCCTTTGTAGCTTTCTTT

J: TRBJ2-7
D: .
V: TRBV27
size: .
CDR3: CASSYSPEKYEQYF
DNA: TGTGCCAGCAGTTATAGCCCGGAGAAATACGAGCAGTACTTC

J: TRBJ1-1
D: .
V: TRBV6-5
size: many
CDR3: CASSYFRGVVTEAFF
DNA: TGTGCCAGCAGTTACTTTCGGGGGGTAGTCACTGAAGCTTTCTTT

J: TRBJ2-5
D: TRBD2
V: TRBV7-3
size: many
CDR3: CASSLTSGRPGETQYF
DNA: TGTGCCAGCAGCTTAACTAGCGGGAGACCTGGAGAGACCCAGTACTTC

J: TRBJ1-4
D: .
V: TRBV27
size: many
CDR3: CASSQFPGPAYEKLFF
DNA: TGTGCCAGCAGTCAATTCCCGGGACCCGCGTATGAAAAACTGTTTTTT

J: TRBJ2-5
D: TRBD1
V: TRBV20-1
size: .
CDR3: CSARSGTGEETQYF
DNA: TGCAGTGCTAGATCTGGGACAGGGGAAGAGACCCAGTACTTC

J: TRBJ1-2
D: TRBD1
V: TRBV28
size: many
CDR3: CASSFGQGPYGYTF
DNA: TGTGCCAGCAGTTTTGGACAGGGGCCCTATGGCTACACCTTC

J: TRBJ2-2
D: .
V: TRBV12-3/TRBV12-4
size: many
CDR3: CASSSPRGGAGELFF
DNA: TGTGCCAGCAGTTCTCCCCGTGGTGGCGCCGGGGAGCTGTTTTTT

J: TRBJ2-2
D: .
V: TRBV24-1
size: .
CDR3: CVTSAAYADGELFF
DNA: TGTGTCACCAGTGCTGCTTACGCTGACGGGGAGCTGTTTTTT

J: TRBJ1-1
D: .
V: TRBV6-1
size: .
CDR3: CASSPARVNTEAFF
DNA: TGTGCCAGCAGCCCGGCGCGGGTGAACACTGAAGCTTTCTTT

J: TRBJ1-5
D: .
V: TRBV6-7
size: few
CDR3: CASSYHQGISQPQHF
DNA: TGTGCCAGCAGTTACCATCAGGGTATCTCCCAGCCCCAGCATTTT

J: TRBJ1-1
D: TRBD1
V: TRBV15
size: many
CDR3: CATSRGGQGMNTEAFF
DNA: TGTGCCACCAGCAGAGGGGGACAGGGGATGAACACTGAAGCTTTCTTT

J: TRBJ1-1
D: .
V: TRBV12-3/TRBV12-4
size: .
CDR3: CASSFSHTNTEAFF
DNA: TGTGCCAGCAGTTTCTCTCACACGAACACTGAAGCTTTCTTT

J: TRBJ2-5
D: .
V: TRBV27
size: many
CDR3: CASRGGGETQYF
DNA: TGTGCCAGCAGAGGAGGGGGAGAGACCCAGTACTTC